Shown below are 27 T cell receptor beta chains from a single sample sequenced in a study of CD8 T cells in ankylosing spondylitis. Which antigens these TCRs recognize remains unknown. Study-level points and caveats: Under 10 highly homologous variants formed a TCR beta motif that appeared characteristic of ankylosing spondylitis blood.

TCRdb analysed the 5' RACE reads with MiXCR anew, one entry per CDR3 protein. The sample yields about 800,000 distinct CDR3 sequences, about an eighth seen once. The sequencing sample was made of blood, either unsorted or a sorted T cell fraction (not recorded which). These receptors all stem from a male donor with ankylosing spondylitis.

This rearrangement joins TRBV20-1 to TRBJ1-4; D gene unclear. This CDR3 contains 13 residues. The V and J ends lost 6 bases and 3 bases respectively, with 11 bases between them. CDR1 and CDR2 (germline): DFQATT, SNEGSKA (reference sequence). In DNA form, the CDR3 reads TGCAGTGCCTTGTCTGGATCTAATGAAAAACTGTTTTTT. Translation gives CSALSGSNEKLFF.

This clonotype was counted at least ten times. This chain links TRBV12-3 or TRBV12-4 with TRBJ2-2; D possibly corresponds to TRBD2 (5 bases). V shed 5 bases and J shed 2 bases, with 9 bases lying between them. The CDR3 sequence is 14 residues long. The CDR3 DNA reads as TGTGCCAGCAGTCCCGACTATAACACCGGGGAGCTGTTTTTT. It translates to CASSPDYNTGELFF.

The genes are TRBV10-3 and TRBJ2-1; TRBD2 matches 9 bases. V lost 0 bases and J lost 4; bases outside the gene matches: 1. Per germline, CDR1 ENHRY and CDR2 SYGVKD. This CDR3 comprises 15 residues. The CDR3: CAISESLAGYNEQFF. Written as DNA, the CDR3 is TGTGCCATCAGTGAGTCGCTAGCGGGGTACAATGAGCAGTTCTTC.

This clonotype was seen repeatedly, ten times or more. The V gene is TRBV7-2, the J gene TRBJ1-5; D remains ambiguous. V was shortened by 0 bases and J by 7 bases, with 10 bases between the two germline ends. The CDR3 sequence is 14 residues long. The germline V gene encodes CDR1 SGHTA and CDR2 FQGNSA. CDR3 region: CASSLAGAGQPQHF. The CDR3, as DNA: TGTGCCAGCAGCTTAGCGGGAGCCGGGCAGCCCCAGCATTTT.

The CDR3 DNA is TGCGCCAGCAGCGCAAGCCCCAGCCAAGAGACCCAGTACTTC. Translation: CASSASPSQETQYF. The V gene is TRBV5-1, the J gene TRBJ2-5; no clear D gene. Trimming shortened V by 4 bases and J by 1 base, and 11 bases separated the two germline ends. CDR1 and CDR2 from the germline V gene are SGHRS and YFSETQ. The CDR3 has 14 residues.

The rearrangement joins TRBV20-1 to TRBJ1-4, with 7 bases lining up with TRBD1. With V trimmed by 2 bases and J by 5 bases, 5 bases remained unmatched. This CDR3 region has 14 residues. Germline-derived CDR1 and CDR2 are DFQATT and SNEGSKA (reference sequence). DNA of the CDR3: TGCAGTGCTAGAACCTGGACAGGAAATGAAAAACTGTTTTTT. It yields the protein CSARTWTGNEKLFF.

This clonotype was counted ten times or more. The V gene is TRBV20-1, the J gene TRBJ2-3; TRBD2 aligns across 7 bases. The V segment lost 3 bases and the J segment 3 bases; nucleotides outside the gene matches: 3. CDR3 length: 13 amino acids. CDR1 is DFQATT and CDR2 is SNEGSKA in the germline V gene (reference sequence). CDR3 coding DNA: TGCAGTGCTAGCGGGAGGCGGACAGATACGCAGTATTTT. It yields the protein CSASGRRTDTQYF.

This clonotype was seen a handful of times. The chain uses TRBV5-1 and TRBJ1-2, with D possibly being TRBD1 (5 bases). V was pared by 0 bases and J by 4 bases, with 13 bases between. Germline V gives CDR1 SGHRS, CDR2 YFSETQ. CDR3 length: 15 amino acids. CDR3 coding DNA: TGCGCCAGCAGCTTGGCCAGAGGGGCCCGCTATGGCTACACCTTC. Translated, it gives CASSLARGARYGYTF.

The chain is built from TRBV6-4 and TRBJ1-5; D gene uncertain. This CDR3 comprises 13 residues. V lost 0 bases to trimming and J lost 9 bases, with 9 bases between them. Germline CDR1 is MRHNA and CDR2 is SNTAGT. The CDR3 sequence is CASSDSTHPPQHF. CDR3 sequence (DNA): TGTGCCAGCAGTGACTCGACTCATCCGCCCCAGCATTTT.

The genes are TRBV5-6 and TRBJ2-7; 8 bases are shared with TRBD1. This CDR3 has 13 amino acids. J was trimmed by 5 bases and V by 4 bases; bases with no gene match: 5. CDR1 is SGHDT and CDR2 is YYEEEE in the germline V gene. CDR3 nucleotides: TGTGCCAGCAGCCTGGACAGGGTAGACGAGCAGTACTTC. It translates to CASSLDRVDEQYF.

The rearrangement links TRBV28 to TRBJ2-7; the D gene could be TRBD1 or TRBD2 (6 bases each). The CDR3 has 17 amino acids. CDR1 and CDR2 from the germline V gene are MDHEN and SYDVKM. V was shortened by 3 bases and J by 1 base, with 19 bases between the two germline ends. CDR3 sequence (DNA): TGTGCCAGCAGTTTGACCCCGACTGGGGGGCTGTCCTACGAGCAGTACTTC. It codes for CASSLTPTGGLSYEQYF. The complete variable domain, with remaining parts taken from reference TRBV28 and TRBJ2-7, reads DVKVTQSSRYLVKRTGEKVFLECVQDMDHENMFWYRQDPGLGLRLIYFSYDVKMKEKGDIPEGYSVSREKKERFSLILESASTNQTSMYLCASSLTPTGGLSYEQYFGPGTRLTVT.

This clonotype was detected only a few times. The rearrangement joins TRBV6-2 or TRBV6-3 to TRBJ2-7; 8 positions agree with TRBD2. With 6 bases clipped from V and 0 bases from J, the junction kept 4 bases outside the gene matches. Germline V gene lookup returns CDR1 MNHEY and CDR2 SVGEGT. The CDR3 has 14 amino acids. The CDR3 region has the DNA TGTGCCAGCAGAGCTGGGACTAGCTCCTACGAGCAGTACTTC. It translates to CASRAGTSSYEQYF.

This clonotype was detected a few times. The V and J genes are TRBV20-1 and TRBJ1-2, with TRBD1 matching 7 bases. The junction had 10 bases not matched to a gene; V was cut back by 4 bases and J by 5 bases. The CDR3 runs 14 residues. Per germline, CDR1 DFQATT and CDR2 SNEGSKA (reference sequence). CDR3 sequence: CSATTDREAYGYTF. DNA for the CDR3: TGCAGTGCTACTACCGACAGGGAGGCGTATGGCTACACCTTC.

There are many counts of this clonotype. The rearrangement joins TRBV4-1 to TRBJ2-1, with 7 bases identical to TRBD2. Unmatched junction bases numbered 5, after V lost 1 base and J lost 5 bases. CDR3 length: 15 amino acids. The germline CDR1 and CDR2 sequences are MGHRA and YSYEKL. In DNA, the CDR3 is TGCGCCAGCAGCCAAGTTGCTAGCGGAAACAATGAGCAGTTCTTC. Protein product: CASSQVASGNNEQFF.

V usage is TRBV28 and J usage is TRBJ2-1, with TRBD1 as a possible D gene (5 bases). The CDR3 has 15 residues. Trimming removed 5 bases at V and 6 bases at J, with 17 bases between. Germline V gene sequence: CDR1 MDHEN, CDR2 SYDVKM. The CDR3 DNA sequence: TGTGCCAGCAGTCCCCTCCTGACAGTTATCAATGAGCAGTTCTTC. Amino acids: CASSPLLTVINEQFF.

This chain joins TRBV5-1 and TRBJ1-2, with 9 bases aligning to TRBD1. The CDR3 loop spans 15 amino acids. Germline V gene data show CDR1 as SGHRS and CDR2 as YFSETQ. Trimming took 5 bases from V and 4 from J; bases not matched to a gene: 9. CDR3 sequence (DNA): TGCGCCAGCAGAGCGGCGGGACAGGGACTCTATGGCTACACCTTC. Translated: CASRAAGQGLYGYTF.

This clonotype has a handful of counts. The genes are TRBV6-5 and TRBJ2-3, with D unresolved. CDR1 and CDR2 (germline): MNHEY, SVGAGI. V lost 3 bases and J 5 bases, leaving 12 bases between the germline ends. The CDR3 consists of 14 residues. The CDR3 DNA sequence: TGTGCCAGCAGTTATGCCGACCCCAAAGATACGCAGTATTTT. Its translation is CASSYADPKDTQYF.

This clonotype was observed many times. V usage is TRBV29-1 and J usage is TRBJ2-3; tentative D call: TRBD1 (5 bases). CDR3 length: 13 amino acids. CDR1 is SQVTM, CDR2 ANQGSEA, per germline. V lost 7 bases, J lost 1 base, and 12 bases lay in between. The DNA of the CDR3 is TGCAGCGCGGTGTCAGGGCGCACAGATACGCAGTATTTT. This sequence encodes CSAVSGRTDTQYF.

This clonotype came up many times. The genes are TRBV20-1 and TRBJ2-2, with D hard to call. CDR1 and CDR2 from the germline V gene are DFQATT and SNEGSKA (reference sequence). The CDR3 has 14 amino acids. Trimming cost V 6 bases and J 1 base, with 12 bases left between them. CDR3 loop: CSAQTLQNTGELFF. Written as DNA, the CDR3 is TGCAGTGCCCAAACCCTGCAGAACACCGGGGAGCTGTTTTTT.

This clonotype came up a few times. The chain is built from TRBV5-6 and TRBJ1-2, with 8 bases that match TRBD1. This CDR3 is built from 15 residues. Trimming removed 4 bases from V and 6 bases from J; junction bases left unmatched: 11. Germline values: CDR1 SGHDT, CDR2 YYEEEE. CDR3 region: CASSSLRGPLDGYTF. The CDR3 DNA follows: TGTGCCAGCAGCAGCCTCAGGGGGCCACTGGATGGCTACACCTTC.

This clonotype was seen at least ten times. CDR3 sequence (DNA): TGCGCCAGCAGCCAAGCCACCGAAGAGACCCAGTACTTC. Translated: CASSQATEETQYF. The chain uses TRBV4-3 and TRBJ2-5; D call uncertain. The V gene's germline CDR1 is LGHNA and CDR2 YSLEER. The CDR3 is 13 residues long. V lost 1 base and J 3 bases, leaving 6 bases between the germline ends.

CDR3 amino acids: CASSLNIIGTGRHDEQFF. As DNA, the CDR3 is TGTGCCAGCTCCCTTAACATCATCGGGACAGGGAGGCACGATGAGCAGTTCTTC. The chain carries TRBV18 and TRBJ2-1; 9 bases line up with TRBD1. Germline V lookup: CDR1 KGHSH, CDR2 LQKENI. Trimming cost V 6 bases and J 8 bases; bases outside gene matches: 20. This CDR3 spans 18 amino acids.

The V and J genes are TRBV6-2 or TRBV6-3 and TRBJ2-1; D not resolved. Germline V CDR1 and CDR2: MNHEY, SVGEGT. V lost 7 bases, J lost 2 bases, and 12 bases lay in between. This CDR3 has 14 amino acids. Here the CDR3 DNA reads TGTGCCAGCAAAAGGGCTGTGGCCTACAATGAGCAGTTCTTC. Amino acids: CASKRAVAYNEQFF.

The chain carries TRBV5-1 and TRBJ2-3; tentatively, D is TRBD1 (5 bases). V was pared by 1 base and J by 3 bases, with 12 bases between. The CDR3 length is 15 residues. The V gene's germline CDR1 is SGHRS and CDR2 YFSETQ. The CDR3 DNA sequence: TGCGCCAGCAGCTTGACTGGGGCCCTTACAGATACGCAGTATTTT. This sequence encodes CASSLTGALTDTQYF. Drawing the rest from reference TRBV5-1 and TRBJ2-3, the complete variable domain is KAGVTQTPRYLIKTRGQQVTLSCSPISGHRSVSWYQQTPGQGLQFLFEYFSETQRNKGNFPGRFSGRQFSNSRSEMNVSTLELGDSALYLCASSLTGALTDTQYFGPGTRLTVL.

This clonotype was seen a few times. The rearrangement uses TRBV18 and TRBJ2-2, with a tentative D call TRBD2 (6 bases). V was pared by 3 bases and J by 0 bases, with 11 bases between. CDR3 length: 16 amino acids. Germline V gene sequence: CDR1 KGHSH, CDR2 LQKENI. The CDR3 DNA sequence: TGTGCCAGCTCACCCTACGCGGGACCGAACACCGGGGAGCTGTTTTTT. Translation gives CASSPYAGPNTGELFF. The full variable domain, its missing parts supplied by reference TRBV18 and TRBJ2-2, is NAGVMQNPRHLVRRRGQEARLRCSPMKGHSHVYWYRQLPEEGLKFMVYLQKENIIDESGMPKERFSAEFPKEGPSILRIQQVVRGDSAAYFCASSPYAGPNTGELFFGEGSRLTVL.

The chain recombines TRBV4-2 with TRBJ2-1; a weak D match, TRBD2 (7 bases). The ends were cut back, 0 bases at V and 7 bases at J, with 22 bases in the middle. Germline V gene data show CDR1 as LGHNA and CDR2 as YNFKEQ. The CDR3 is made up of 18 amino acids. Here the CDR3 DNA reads TGTGCCAGCAGCCAAGAATACGAAGGGTGGGGGGGCGGTAATGAGCAGTTCTTC. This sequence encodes CASSQEYEGWGGGNEQFF.

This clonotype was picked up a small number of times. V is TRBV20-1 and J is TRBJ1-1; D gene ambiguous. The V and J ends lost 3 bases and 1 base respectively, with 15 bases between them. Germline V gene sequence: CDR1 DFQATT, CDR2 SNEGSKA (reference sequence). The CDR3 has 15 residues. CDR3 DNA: TGCAGTGCTAGGGCCTTTCGGGGTGAGAACACTGAAGCTTTCTTT. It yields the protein CSARAFRGENTEAFF.